This TCR beta chain originates from a study of blood T cell repertoires in COVID-19. Study at large: Spain, Italy and the United States supplied samples that represented acute and convalescent COVID-19. T cells, B-cell-depleted T cells, or PBMCs provided the cDNA or gDNA that served as material.

Original analysis: Using reference gene primer amplification, nucleated cell counts were estimated. Profiled with immunoSEQ multiplex PCR; TCRdb holds only in-frame clones, not every one. V and J calls and clone size are copied from that table; D and trimming were computed from the DNA. The sample records 310,000 or so clones, roughly 87% being singletons. Enrolment of Seattle patients took place during active infection, and they were followed longitudinally. Germline trimming cut 6 bases from V and 6 bases from J; bases unmatched to any gene: 5. This CDR3 is built from 14 residues. Germline V gene data show CDR1 as KGHSH and CDR2 as LQKENI.

The V and J genes are TRBV18 and TRBJ1-6, with TRBD1 matching 7 bases. The sample taken for sequencing was peripheral blood. The receptor was isolated from a man aged 30 to 45 with COVID-19, enrolled during active disease. CDR3 in amino acids: CASSPRDSNSPLHF. CDR3 in DNA: TGTGCCAGCTCCCCCCGGGACAGTAATTCACCCCTCCACTTT.